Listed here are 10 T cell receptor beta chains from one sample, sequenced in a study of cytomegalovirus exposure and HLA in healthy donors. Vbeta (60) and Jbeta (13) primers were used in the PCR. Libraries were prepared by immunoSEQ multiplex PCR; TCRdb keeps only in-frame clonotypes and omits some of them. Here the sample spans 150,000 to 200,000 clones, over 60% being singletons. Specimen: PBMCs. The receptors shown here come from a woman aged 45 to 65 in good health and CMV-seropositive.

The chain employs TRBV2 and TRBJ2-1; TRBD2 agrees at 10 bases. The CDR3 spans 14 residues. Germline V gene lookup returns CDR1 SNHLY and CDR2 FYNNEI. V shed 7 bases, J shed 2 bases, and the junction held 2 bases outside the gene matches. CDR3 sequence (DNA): TGTGCCAGCACCGGACTAGCGGCCTACAATGAGCAGTTCTTC. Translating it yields CASTGLAAYNEQFF.

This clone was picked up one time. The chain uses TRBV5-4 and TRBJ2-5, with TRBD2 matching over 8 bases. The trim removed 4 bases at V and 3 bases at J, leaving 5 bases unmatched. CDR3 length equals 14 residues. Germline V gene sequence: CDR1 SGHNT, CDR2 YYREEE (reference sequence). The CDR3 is CASSQSGRKETQYF. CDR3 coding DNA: TGTGCCAGCAGCCAAAGCGGGAGAAAAGAGACCCAGTACTTC.

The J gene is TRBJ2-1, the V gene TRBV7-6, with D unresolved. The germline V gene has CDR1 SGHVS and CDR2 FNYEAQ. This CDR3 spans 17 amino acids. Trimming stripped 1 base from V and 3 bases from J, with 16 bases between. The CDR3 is CASSLGPSPPNYNEQFF. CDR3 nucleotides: TGTGCCAGCAGCTTAGGCCCAAGCCCTCCGAACTACAATGAGCAGTTCTTC.

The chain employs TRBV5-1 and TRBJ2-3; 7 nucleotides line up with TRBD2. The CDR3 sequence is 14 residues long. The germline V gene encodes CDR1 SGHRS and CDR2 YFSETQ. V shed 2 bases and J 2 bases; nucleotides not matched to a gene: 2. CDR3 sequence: CASSFSGYTDTQYF. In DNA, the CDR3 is TGCGCCAGCAGCTTTAGCGGGTACACAGATACGCAGTATTTT.

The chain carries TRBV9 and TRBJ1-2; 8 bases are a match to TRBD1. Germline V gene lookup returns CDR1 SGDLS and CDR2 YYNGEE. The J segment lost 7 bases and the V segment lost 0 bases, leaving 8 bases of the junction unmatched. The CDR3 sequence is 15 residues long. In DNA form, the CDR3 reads TGTGCCAGCAGCGTAGAAGGACAGGGAGATGTTGGCTACACCTTC. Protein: CASSVEGQGDVGYTF.

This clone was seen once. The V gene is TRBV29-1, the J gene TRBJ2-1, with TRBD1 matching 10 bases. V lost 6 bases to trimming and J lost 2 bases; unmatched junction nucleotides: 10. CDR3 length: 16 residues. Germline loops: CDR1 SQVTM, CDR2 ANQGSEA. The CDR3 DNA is TGCAGCGTCGAGAAGGGGACAGGGGAGGCCTACAATGAGCAGTTCTTC. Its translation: CSVEKGTGEAYNEQFF.

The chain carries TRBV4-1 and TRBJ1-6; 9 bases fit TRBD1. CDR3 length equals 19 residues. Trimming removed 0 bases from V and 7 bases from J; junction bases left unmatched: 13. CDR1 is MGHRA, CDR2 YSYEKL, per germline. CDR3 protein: CASSQDSTGTGSRNSPLHF. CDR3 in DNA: TGCGCCAGCAGCCAAGATTCGACGGGGACAGGGAGCCGAAATTCACCCCTCCACTTT.

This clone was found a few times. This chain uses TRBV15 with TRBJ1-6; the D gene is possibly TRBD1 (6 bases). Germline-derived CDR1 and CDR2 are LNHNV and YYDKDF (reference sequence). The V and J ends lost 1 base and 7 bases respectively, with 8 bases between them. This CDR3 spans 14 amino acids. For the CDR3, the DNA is TGTGCCACCAGCAGAGCAACAGGGAATTCACCCCTCCACTTT. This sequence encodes CATSRATGNSPLHF.

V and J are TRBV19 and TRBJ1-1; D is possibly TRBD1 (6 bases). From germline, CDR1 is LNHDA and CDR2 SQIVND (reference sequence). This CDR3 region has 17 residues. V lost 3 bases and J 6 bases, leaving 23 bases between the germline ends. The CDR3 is CASSMQRIQGQFAEAFF. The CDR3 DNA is TGTGCCAGTAGTATGCAGCGAATCCAGGGGCAGTTCGCTGAAGCTTTCTTT.

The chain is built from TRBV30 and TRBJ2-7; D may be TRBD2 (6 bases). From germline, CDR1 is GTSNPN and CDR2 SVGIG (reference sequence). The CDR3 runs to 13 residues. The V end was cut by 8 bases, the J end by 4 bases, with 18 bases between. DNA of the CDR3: TGTGCCGGAGCCCCGGGACTGAATTACGAGCAGTACTTC. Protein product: CAGAPGLNYEQYF.